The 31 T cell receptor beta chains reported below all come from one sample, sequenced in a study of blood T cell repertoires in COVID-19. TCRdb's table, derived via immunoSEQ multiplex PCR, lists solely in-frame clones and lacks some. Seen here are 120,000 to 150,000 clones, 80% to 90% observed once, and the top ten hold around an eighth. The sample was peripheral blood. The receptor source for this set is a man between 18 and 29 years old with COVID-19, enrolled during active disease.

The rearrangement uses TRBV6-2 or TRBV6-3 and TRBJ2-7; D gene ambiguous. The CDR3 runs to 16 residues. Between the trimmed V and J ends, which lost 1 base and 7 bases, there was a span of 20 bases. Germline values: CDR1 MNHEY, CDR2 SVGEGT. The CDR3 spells CASSYLGGGRHGEQYF. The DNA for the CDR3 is TGTGCCAGCAGTTACTTAGGCGGTGGAAGGCACGGGGAGCAGTACTTC.

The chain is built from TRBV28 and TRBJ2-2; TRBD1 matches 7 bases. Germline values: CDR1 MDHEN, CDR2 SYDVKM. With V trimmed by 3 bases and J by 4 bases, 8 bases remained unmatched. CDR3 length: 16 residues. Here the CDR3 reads CASSLPPRDSTGELFF. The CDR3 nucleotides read TGTGCCAGCAGTTTGCCTCCCCGGGACAGCACCGGGGAGCTGTTTTTT.

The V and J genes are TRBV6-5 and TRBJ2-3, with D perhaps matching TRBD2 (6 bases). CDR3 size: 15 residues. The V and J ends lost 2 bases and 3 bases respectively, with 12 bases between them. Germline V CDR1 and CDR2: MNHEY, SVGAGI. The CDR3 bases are TGTGCCAGCAGTTACCGGGATGCGGGGACAGATACGCAGTATTTT. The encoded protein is CASSYRDAGTDTQYF.

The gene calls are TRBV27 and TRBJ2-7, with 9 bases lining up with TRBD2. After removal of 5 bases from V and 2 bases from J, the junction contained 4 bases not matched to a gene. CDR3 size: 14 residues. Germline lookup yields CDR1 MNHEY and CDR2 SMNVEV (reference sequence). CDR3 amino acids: CASSQASGAYEQYF. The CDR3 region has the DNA TGTGCCAGCAGTCAGGCTAGCGGGGCCTACGAGCAGTACTTC.

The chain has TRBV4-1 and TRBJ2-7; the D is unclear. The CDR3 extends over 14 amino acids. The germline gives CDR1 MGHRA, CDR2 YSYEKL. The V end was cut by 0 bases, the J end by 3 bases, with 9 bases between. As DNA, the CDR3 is TGCGCCAGCAGCCAAGATTTTCAGAACTACGAGCAGTACTTC. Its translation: CASSQDFQNYEQYF.

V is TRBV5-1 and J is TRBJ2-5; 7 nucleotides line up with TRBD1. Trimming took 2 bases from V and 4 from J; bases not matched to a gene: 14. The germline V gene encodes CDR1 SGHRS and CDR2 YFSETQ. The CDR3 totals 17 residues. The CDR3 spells CASSLNGRGNYGETQYF. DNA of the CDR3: TGCGCCAGCAGCTTAAATGGCAGGGGGAATTACGGAGAGACCCAGTACTTC. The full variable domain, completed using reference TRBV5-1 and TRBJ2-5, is KAGVTQTPRYLIKTRGQQVTLSCSPISGHRSVSWYQQTPGQGLQFLFEYFSETQRNKGNFPGRFSGRQFSNSRSEMNVSTLELGDSALYLCASSLNGRGNYGETQYFGPGTRLLVL.

In DNA, the CDR3 is TGTGCCAGCAGCGTAACGAAGACAGGGCGAACAGATACGCAGTATTTT. This encodes CASSVTKTGRTDTQYF. This rearrangement joins TRBV9 to TRBJ2-3; 7 bases are shared with TRBD1. The CDR3 runs to 16 residues. CDR1 is SGDLS, CDR2 YYNGEE, per germline. With V trimmed by 1 base and J by 3 bases, 8 bases remained unmatched.

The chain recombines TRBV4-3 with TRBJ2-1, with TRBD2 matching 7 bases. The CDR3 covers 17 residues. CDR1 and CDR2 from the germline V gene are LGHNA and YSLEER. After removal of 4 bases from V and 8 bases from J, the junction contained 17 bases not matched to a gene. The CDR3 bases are TGCGCCAGCAGCCTAAGGCTAGTAGTGGGGGGGGTCCATGAGCAGTTCTTC. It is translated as CASSLRLVVGGVHEQFF.

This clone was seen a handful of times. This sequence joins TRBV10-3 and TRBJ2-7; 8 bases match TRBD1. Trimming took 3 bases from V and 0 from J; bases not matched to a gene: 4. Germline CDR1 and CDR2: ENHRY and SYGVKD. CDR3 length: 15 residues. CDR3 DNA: TGTGCCATCAGTGAAATGGGACAGGCCTCCTACGAGCAGTACTTC. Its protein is CAISEMGQASYEQYF.

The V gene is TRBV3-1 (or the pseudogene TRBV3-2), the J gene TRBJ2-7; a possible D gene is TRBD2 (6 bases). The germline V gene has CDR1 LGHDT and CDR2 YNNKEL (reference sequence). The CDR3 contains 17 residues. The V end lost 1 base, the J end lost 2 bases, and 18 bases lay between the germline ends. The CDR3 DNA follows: TGTGCCAGCAGCCAAGCCCCATTGTATAGCGGACCCTACGAGCAGTACTTC. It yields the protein CASSQAPLYSGPYEQYF.

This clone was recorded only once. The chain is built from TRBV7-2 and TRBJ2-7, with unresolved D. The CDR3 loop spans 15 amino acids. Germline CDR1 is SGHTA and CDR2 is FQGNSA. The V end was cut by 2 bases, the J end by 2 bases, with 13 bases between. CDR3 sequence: CASSLLGYPAYEQYF. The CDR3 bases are TGTGCCAGCAGCTTATTGGGCTACCCGGCCTACGAGCAGTACTTC. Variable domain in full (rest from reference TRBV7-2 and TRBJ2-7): GAGVSQSPSNKVTEKGKDVELRCDPISGHTALYWYRQSLGQGLEFLIYFQGNSAPDKSGLPSDRFSAERTGGSVSTLTIQRTQQEDSAVYLCASSLLGYPAYEQYFGPGTRLTVT.

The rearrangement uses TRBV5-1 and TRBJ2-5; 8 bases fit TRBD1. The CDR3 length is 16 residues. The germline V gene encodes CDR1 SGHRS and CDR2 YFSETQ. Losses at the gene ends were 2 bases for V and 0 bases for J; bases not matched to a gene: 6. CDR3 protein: CASSLGTGGYQETQYF. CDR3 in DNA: TGCGCCAGCAGCTTAGGAACAGGGGGGTACCAAGAGACCCAGTACTTC.

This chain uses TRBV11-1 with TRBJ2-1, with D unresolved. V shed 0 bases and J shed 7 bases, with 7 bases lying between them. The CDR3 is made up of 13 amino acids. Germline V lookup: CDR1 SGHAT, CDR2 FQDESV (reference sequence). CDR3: CASSLALWNEQFF. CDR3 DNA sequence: TGTGCCAGCAGCTTAGCGCTATGGAATGAGCAGTTCTTC. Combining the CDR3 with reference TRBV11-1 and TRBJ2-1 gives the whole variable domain EAEVAQSPRYKITEKSQAVAFWCDPISGHATLYWYRQILGQGPELLVQFQDESVVDDSQLPKDRFSAERLKGVDSTLKIQPAELGDSAMYLCASSLALWNEQFFGPGTRLTVL.

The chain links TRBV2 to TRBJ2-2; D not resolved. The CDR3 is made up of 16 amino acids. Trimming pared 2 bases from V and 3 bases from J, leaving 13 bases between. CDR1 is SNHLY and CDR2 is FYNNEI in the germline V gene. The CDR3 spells CASSEYILADTGELFF. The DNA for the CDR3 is TGTGCCAGCAGTGAATATATCTTAGCCGACACCGGGGAGCTGTTTTTT.

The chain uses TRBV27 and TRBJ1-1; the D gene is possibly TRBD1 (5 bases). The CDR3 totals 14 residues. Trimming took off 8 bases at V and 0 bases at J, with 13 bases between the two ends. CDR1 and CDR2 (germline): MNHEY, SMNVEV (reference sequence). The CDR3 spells CASGRGQLNTEAFF. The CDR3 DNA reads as TGTGCCAGCGGAAGGGGTCAGTTGAACACTGAAGCTTTCTTT.

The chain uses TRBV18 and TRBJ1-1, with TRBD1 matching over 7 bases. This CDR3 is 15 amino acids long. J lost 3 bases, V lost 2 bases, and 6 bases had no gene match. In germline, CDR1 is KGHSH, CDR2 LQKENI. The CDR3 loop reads CASSPFQGVDTEAFF. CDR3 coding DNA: TGTGCCAGCTCACCATTCCAGGGGGTGGACACTGAAGCTTTCTTT.

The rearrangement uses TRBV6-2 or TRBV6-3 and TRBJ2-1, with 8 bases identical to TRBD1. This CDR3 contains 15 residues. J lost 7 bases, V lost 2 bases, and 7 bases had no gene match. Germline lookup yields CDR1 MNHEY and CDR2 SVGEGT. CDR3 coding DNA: TGTGCCAGCAGTTACAGAGGACAGGGCTGGAATGAGCAGTTCTTC. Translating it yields CASSYRGQGWNEQFF.

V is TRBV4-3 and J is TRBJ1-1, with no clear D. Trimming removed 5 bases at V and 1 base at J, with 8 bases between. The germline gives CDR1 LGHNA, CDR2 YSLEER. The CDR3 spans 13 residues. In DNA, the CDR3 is TGCGCCAGCAGCTCCGGGGAGAACACTGAAGCTTTCTTT. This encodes CASSSGENTEAFF.

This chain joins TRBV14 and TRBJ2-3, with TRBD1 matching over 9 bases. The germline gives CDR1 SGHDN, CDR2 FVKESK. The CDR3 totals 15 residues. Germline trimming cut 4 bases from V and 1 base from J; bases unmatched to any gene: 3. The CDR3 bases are TGTGCCAGCAGCCCCTGGACAGGGGGCACAGATACGCAGTATTTT. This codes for CASSPWTGGTDTQYF. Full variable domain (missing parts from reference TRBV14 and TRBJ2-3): EAGVTQFPSHSVIEKGQTVTLRCDPISGHDNLYWYRRVMGKEIKFLLHFVKESKQDESGMPNNRFLAERTGGTYSTLKVQPAELEDSGVYFCASSPWTGGTDTQYFGPGTRLTVL.

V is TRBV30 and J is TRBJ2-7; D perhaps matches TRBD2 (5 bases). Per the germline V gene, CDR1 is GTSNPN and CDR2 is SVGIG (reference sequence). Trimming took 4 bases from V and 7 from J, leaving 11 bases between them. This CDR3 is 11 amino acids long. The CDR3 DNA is TGTGCCTGGATTCGGGGTGGGGAGCAGTACTTC. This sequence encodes CAWIRGGEQYF.

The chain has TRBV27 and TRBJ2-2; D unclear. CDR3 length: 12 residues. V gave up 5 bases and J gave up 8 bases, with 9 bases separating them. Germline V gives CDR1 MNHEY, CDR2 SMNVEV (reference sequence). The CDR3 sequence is CASSAPRGELFF. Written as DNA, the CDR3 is TGTGCCAGCAGTGCCCCGAGGGGGGAGCTGTTTTTT.

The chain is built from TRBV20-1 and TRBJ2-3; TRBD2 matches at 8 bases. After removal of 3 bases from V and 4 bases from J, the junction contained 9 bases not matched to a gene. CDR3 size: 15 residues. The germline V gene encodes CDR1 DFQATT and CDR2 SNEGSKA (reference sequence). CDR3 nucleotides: TGCAGTGCTAGTGTCAGCGGGAGTGAGGCAGATACGCAGTATTTT. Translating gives CSASVSGSEADTQYF.

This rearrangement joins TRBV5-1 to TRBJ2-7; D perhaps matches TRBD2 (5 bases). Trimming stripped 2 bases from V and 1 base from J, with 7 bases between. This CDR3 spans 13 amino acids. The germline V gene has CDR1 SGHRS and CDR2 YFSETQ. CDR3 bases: TGCGCCAGCAGCTTCGGGGAATCCTACGAGCAGTACTTC. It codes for CASSFGESYEQYF.

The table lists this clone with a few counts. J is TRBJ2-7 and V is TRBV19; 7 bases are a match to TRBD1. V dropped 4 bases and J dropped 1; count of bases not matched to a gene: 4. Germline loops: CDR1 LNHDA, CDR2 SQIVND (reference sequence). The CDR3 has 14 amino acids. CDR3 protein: CASSTTGKSYEQYF. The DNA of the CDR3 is TGTGCCAGTAGTACGACAGGGAAATCCTACGAGCAGTACTTC.

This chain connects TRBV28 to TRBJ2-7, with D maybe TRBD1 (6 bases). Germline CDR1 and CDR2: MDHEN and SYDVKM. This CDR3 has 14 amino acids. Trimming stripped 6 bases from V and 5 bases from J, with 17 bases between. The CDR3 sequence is CASRADRSVDEQYF. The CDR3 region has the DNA TGTGCCAGCAGGGCCGACAGGTCAGTCGACGAGCAGTACTTC.

The CDR3 loop is CASSQDVREVLYNEQFF. As DNA, the CDR3 is TGTGCCAGCAGCCAAGACGTGCGGGAGGTTTTATACAATGAGCAGTTCTTC. The chain is built from TRBV3-1 (or the pseudogene TRBV3-2) and TRBJ2-1; TRBD2 matches 8 bases. Trimming took 0 bases from V and 4 from J; bases not matched to a gene: 8. CDR3 length: 17 residues. Looked up from germline, CDR1 is LGHDT and CDR2 is YNNKEL (reference sequence).

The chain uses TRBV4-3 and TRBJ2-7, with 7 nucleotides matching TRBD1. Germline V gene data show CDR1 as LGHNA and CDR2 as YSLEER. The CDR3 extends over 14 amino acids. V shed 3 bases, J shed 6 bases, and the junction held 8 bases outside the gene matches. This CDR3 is CASSHGTAASEQYF. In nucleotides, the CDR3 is TGCGCCAGCAGCCACGGGACAGCGGCAAGCGAGCAGTACTTC.

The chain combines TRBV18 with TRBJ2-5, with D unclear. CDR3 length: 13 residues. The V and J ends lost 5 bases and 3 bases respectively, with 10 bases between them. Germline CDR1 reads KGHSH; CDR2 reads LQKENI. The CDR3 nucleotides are TGTGCCAGCTCATCTGACCGGGAAGAGACCCAGTACTTC. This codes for CASSSDREETQYF.

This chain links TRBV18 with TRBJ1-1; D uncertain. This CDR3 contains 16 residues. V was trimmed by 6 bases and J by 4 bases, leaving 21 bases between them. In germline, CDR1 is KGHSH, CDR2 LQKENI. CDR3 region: CASSEPSPPVGTEAFF. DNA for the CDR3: TGTGCCAGCTCGGAGCCCAGCCCCCCGGTCGGCACTGAAGCTTTCTTT. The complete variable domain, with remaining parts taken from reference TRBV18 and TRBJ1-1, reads NAGVMQNPRHLVRRRGQEARLRCSPMKGHSHVYWYRQLPEEGLKFMVYLQKENIIDESGMPKERFSAEFPKEGPSILRIQQVVRGDSAAYFCASSEPSPPVGTEAFFGQGTRLTVV.

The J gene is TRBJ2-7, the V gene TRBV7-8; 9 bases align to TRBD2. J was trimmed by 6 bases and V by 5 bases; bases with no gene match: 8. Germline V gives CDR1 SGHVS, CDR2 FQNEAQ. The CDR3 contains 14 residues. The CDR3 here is CASSQNPSGVEQYF. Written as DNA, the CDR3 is TGTGCCAGCAGCCAAAACCCTAGCGGGGTCGAGCAGTACTTC.

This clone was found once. The DNA of the CDR3 is TGTGCCAGCAGTCCCTATATCGGACTAGTCACGTTCTTC. Translated, it gives CASSPYIGLVTFF. This chain uses TRBV28 with TRBJ2-1, with 7 nucleotides matching TRBD2. This CDR3 comprises 13 residues. The germline gives CDR1 MDHEN, CDR2 SYDVKM. V lost 5 bases, J lost 15 bases, and 13 bases stayed unmatched.